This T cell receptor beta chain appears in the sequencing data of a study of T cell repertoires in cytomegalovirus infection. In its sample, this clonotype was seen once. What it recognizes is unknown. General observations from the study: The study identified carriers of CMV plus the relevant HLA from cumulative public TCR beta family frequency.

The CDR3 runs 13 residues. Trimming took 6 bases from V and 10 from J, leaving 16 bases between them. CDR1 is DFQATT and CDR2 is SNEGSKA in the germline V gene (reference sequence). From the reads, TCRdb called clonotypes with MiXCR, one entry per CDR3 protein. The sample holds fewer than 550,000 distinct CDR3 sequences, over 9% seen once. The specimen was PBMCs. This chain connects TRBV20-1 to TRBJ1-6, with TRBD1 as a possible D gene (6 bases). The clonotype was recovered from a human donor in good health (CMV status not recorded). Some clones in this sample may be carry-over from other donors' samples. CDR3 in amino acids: CSANPGANSPLHF. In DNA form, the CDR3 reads TGCAGTGCGAATCCAGGGGCGAACTCACCCCTCCACTTT.